The 17 T cell receptor beta chains presented below share a single source sample, sequenced in a study of blood T cell repertoires in COVID-19. Profiling relied on immunoSEQ multiplex PCR, and the TCRdb table lists in-frame clones only, not all of them. Of 130,000 to 150,000 clones listed, about four fifths are singletons. The sequencing sample was made of PBMCs or T cells enriched from blood (not recorded which). All receptors derive from a woman aged 45-59 years who had been exposed to COVID-19.

The V call is TRBV19, the J call TRBJ1-3; D is ambiguous. V lost 0 bases, J lost 2 bases, and 8 bases lay in between. This CDR3 contains 15 residues. Germline loops: CDR1 LNHDA, CDR2 SQIVND (reference sequence). This CDR3 is CASSIDAGTGNTIYF. Written as DNA, the CDR3 is TGTGCCAGTAGTATAGATGCGGGGACTGGAAACACCATATATTTT.

In regard to this clone: One junction end disagrees with the germline gene, perhaps due to a read error. CDR3 nucleotides: TGTGCCAGCAGTTTACGTCCAGGGGGCTCCTCTTTT. It specifies CASSLRPGGSSF. The chain links TRBV12-3 or TRBV12-4 to TRBJ1-3; 8 bases line up with TRBD1. The CDR3 runs to 12 residues.

The chain has TRBV19 and TRBJ1-1; 7 nucleotides line up with TRBD1. Germline V gene sequence: CDR1 LNHDA, CDR2 SQIVND (reference sequence). This CDR3 region has 14 residues. Trimming at V came to 10 bases and at J to 2 bases, leaving 10 bases not matched to a gene. The CDR3 bases are TGTGCCACCCAATTCAGGGGGTTTAACACTGAAGCTTTCTTT. Translating it yields CATQFRGFNTEAFF.

V is TRBV2 and J is TRBJ1-6, with 7 nucleotides matching TRBD1. The J segment lost 7 bases and the V segment lost 8 bases, leaving 8 bases of the junction unmatched. This CDR3 spans 14 amino acids. Germline-derived CDR1 and CDR2 are SNHLY and FYNNEI. CDR3 bases: TGTGCCAGCGGTCATCCACAGGGGAATTCACCCCTCCACTTT. As protein: CASGHPQGNSPLHF.

The rearrangement links TRBV10-2 to TRBJ2-5; possibly TRBD2 for D (5 bases). This CDR3 comprises 12 residues. CDR1 and CDR2 from the germline V gene are WSHSY and SAAADI. The germline V and J ends were trimmed by 8 bases and 5 bases, with 12 bases remaining between them. In DNA form, the CDR3 reads TGCGCCAGCGGACTCCTTCAGGAGACCCAGTACTTC. Its translation is CASGLLQETQYF.

This chain joins TRBV6-1 and TRBJ1-5; a weak D match, TRBD1 (5 bases). Germline V gene data show CDR1 as MNHNS and CDR2 as SASEGT. The CDR3 is made up of 13 amino acids. V was trimmed by 3 bases and J by 5 bases, leaving 8 bases between them. This CDR3 is CASSEGPDQPQHF. Here the CDR3 DNA reads TGTGCCAGCAGTGAGGGGCCCGATCAGCCCCAGCATTTT.

The chain employs TRBV4-3 and TRBJ1-2; TRBD1 agrees at 9 bases. Trimming removed 2 bases from V and 2 bases from J; junction bases left unmatched: 6. Germline values: CDR1 LGHNA, CDR2 YSLEER. CDR3 length: 16 residues. The CDR3 DNA reads TGCGCCAGCAGCCAACTACAGGGGGCGGTCAACTATGGCTACACCTTC. Amino acid sequence: CASSQLQGAVNYGYTF.

This clone has just one count. One end of the junction is discordant with germline, which a read error may explain. The chain joins TRBV25-1 to TRBJ1-4; D remains ambiguous. This CDR3 contains 13 residues. The germline gives CDR1 MGHDK, CDR2 SYGVNS. This CDR3 reads CASSVWGVEKLFF. DNA for the CDR3: TGTGCCAGTAGTGTGTGGGGAGTTGAAAAACTGTTTTTT.

The chain employs TRBV10-2 and TRBJ2-7, with 14 bases that match TRBD2. Germline CDR1 reads WSHSY; CDR2 reads SAAADI. The length of the CDR3 is 16 residues. With V trimmed by 8 bases and J by 2 bases, 8 bases remained unmatched. The CDR3: CASGGTSGRPPYEQYF. CDR3 nucleotide sequence: TGCGCCAGCGGAGGGACTAGCGGGAGACCCCCCTACGAGCAGTACTTC.

V usage is TRBV3-1 (or the pseudogene TRBV3-2) and J usage is TRBJ2-7; TRBD1 agrees at 9 bases. Losses at the gene ends were 4 bases for V and 2 bases for J; bases not matched to a gene: 6. The germline gives CDR1 LGHDT, CDR2 YNNKEL (reference sequence). The CDR3 contains 15 residues. The CDR3 is CASSPSGTGPYEQYF. The CDR3 nucleotides read TGTGCCAGCAGCCCTTCCGGGACAGGGCCCTACGAGCAGTACTTC.

This chain uses TRBV5-4 with TRBJ2-1, with TRBD2 as a possible D gene (6 bases). In germline, CDR1 is SGHNT, CDR2 YYREEE (reference sequence). V shed 3 bases and J shed 0 bases, with 10 bases lying between them. CDR3 size: 15 residues. The CDR3 loop reads CASSWGGPSYNEQFF. The DNA of the CDR3 is TGTGCCAGCAGCTGGGGAGGCCCCTCCTACAATGAGCAGTTCTTC.

CDR3 sequence: CASTNGLAGTQYF. CDR3 in DNA: TGTGCCAGTACCAACGGACTAGCCGGTACGCAGTATTTT. The gene calls are TRBV19 and TRBJ2-3, with 8 positions matching TRBD2. The V segment lost 7 bases and the J segment 8 bases; nucleotides outside the gene matches: 8. Germline CDR1 LNHDA, CDR2 SQIVND (reference sequence). CDR3 size: 13 residues.

CDR3 sequence: CASPRTSDYGYTF. The CDR3 DNA reads as TGTGCCAGCCCGAGAACTTCGGACTATGGCTACACCTTC. The rearrangement links TRBV2 to TRBJ1-2; D not certain. This CDR3 spans 13 amino acids. The germline CDR1 and CDR2 sequences are SNHLY and FYNNEI. The V and J ends lost 8 bases and 3 bases respectively, with 13 bases between them.

The chain has TRBV5-1 and TRBJ1-1; a weak D match, TRBD1 (6 bases). Germline CDR1 is SGHRS and CDR2 is YFSETQ. This CDR3 contains 13 residues. V lost 0 bases and J lost 7, with 10 bases in between. CDR3 sequence (DNA): TGCGCCAGCAGCTTGGGGGGGCCCGTTGAAGCTTTCTTT. Translation: CASSLGGPVEAFF. Full variable domain (missing parts from reference TRBV5-1 and TRBJ1-1): KAGVTQTPRYLIKTRGQQVTLSCSPISGHRSVSWYQQTPGQGLQFLFEYFSETQRNKGNFPGRFSGRQFSNSRSEMNVSTLELGDSALYLCASSLGGPVEAFFGQGTRLTVV.

The J gene is TRBJ2-5, the V gene TRBV30; maybe TRBD2 (6 bases). V was pared by 3 bases and J by 1 base, with 15 bases between. Germline-derived CDR1 and CDR2 are GTSNPN and SVGIG (reference sequence). CDR3 length equals 15 residues. As DNA, the CDR3 is TGTGCCTGGAGAGTGGTAGGGACTGTCCAAGAGACCCAGTACTTC. This sequence encodes CAWRVVGTVQETQYF.

The chain is built from TRBV2 and TRBJ2-3; 7 bases align to TRBD2. Trimming removed 7 bases from V and 6 bases from J; junction bases left unmatched: 10. CDR3 length: 14 amino acids. Germline V gives CDR1 SNHLY, CDR2 FYNNEI. The CDR3 protein is CASTGGYPSDTQYF. In DNA, the CDR3 is TGTGCCAGCACGGGAGGCTATCCCTCCGATACGCAGTATTTT.

This chain links TRBV7-8 with TRBJ1-1; 7 bases are shared with TRBD1. The V segment lost 5 bases and the J segment 6 bases; nucleotides outside the gene matches: 6. The V gene's germline CDR1 is SGHVS and CDR2 FQNEAQ. The CDR3 has 13 residues. The CDR3 sequence is CASSRDRGAEAFF. In DNA form, the CDR3 reads TGTGCCAGCAGCCGGGACAGAGGGGCTGAAGCTTTCTTT.